This T cell receptor beta chain was recorded in a study of cytomegalovirus exposure and HLA in healthy donors. The study's findings and limits: A missense DCLRE1C variant was associated with V- and J-gene trimming of TCR beta chains in a later analysis, and an independent cohort replicated the association.

Concerning this clone itself: What it binds is unknown.

Vbeta (60) and Jbeta (13) primers were used in the PCR. Method: immunoSEQ multiplex PCR; TCRdb's copy keeps in-frame clones and lacks some. The table lists about 170,000 clones, approximately 78% of them singletons. The TCR sequence derives from a male donor in good health and CMV-seronegative. The sample was PBMCs.

The chain's CDR3 is CASSAGGGNTGELFF. CDR3 bases: TGTGCCAGCAGTGCGGGCGGGGGAAACACCGGGGAGCTGTTTTTT. V gene TRBV2 combines with J gene TRBJ2-2; TRBD2 matches at 7 bases. Germline V lookup: CDR1 SNHLY, CDR2 FYNNEI. V lost 4 bases and J lost 2; bases outside the gene matches: 4. The CDR3 has 15 residues.